These 30 T cell receptor beta chains originate from one sample sequenced in a study of molecular identifiers for immune sequencing clone quantification. Each CDR3 protein is one row after TCRdb ran MiXCR on the PCR reads. Counted here are some 650,000 distinct CDR3 sequences, 20% occurring once; the ten biggest clones make up roughly 0.9%. The sample was naive CD8+ T cells from blood, with Jurkat cell RNA spiked in. The subset: FACS-sorted CD8+CD4-CCR7+CD45RA+ naive T cells. Source of these receptors: a human donor in good health. Some libraries in this study had Jurkat cell RNA spiked in.

Notes on this clonotype: This sequence may be a read error, since a much larger clone differs from it by one base. The CDR3: CASSATRADTQYF. CDR3 coding DNA: TGTGCCAGCAGCGCCACGCGTGCAGATACGCAGTATTTT. This sequence joins TRBV28 and TRBJ2-3; D not resolved. The germline V gene has CDR1 MDHEN and CDR2 SYDVKM. V was clipped by 6 bases and J by 4 bases, with 11 bases between them. This CDR3 has 13 residues. Looking up the rest from reference TRBV28 and TRBJ2-3 gives the full variable domain: DVKVTQSSRYLVKRTGEKVFLECVQDMDHENMFWYRQDPGLGLRLIYFSYDVKMKEKGDIPEGYSVSREKKERFSLILESASTNQTSMYLCASSATRADTQYFGPGTRLTVL.

This clonotype has at least ten counts. The gene calls are TRBV7-9 and TRBJ2-1, with 7 bases identical to TRBD2. V lost 3 bases to trimming and J lost 4 bases; unmatched junction nucleotides: 6. Germline V CDR1 and CDR2: SEHNR, FQNEAQ (reference sequence). The CDR3 consists of 15 residues. CDR3 in amino acids: CASSFLAETYNEQFF. The CDR3 bases are TGTGCCAGCAGCTTTCTAGCGGAGACTTACAATGAGCAGTTCTTC.

A note on this clonotype: A much larger clone differs by one base, so this may be a read error. It is likely a read error, because the conserved phenylalanine at the end of the CDR3 is missing. This chain connects TRBV4-3 to TRBJ2-7; a possible D gene is TRBD2 (5 bases). This CDR3 is 18 amino acids long. Germline V CDR1 and CDR2: LGHNA, YSLEER. V lost 0 bases, J lost 0 bases, and 18 bases lay in between. CDR3 in DNA: TGCGCCAGCAGCCAAGATAGGACTCGGGCGGTAAGCTCCTACGAGCAGTACCTC. Translating it yields CASSQDRTRAVSSYEQYL.

Here the CDR3 DNA reads TGTGCCTGGAGTGAGGCACCTGGCAATCAGCCCCAGCATTTT. Translation: CAWSEAPGNQPQHF. V is TRBV30 and J is TRBJ1-5; D uncertain. Germline V lookup: CDR1 GTSNPN, CDR2 SVGIG (reference sequence). V was pared by 1 base and J by 2 bases, with 9 bases between. This CDR3 is built from 14 residues.

Remarks on this clonotype: This may arise from a read error, as a much more abundant clone is one base away. The chain joins TRBV5-5 to TRBJ1-6; the D gene is possibly TRBD1 (5 bases). V was cut by 0 bases and J by 11 bases, with 21 bases left in between. Looked up from germline, CDR1 is SGHKS and CDR2 is YYEKEE (reference sequence). This CDR3 has 17 amino acids. CDR3 amino acids: CASSLDPGQEWDTPLHF. CDR3 in DNA: TGTGCCAGCAGCTTGGACCCCGGACAAGAATGGGATACACCCCTCCACTTT. Full variable domain (outside the CDR3, taken from reference TRBV5-5 and TRBJ1-6): DAGVTQSPTHLIKTRGQQVTLRCSPISGHKSVSWYQQVLGQGPQFIFQYYEKEERGRGNFPDRFSARQFPNYSSELNVNALLLGDSALYLCASSLDPGQEWDTPLHFGNGTRLTVT.

At least ten counts were recorded for this clonotype. The gene calls are TRBV4-3 and TRBJ1-3; D unclear. Per the germline V gene, CDR1 is LGHNA and CDR2 is YSLEER. This CDR3 region has 16 residues. The germline V and J ends were trimmed by 0 bases and 0 bases, with 9 bases remaining between them. CDR3 amino acids: CASSQDTKNSGNTIYF. The DNA for the CDR3 is TGCGCCAGCAGCCAAGATACTAAGAACTCTGGAAACACCATATATTTT.

This clonotype has ten or more counts. The chain is built from TRBV20-1 and TRBJ1-4, with unresolved D. V lost 0 bases and J lost 3, with 11 bases in between. Germline CDR1 DFQATT, CDR2 SNEGSKA (reference sequence). This CDR3 is 15 amino acids long. The CDR3 nucleotides are TGCAGTGCTAGAGATCTGTCAATAGCTAATGAAAAACTGTTTTTT. Translated, it gives CSARDLSIANEKLFF.

This clonotype was seen at least ten times. J is TRBJ2-6 and V is TRBV27, with D tentatively TRBD1 (5 bases). Trimming removed 4 bases from V and 0 bases from J, with 10 bases in between. The CDR3 contains 16 residues. Germline V lookup: CDR1 MNHEY, CDR2 SMNVEV (reference sequence). CDR3 residues: CASSSYQGSGANVLTF. The CDR3 region has the DNA TGTGCCAGCAGTTCCTACCAGGGCTCTGGGGCCAACGTCCTGACTTTC.

A note on this clonotype: A much larger clone lies a single base off, so this may be a read error. The V call is TRBV27, the J call TRBJ2-7; the match to TRBD1 covers 7 bases. From germline, CDR1 is MNHEY and CDR2 SMNVEV (reference sequence). The CDR3 consists of 16 residues. The chain's CDR3 is CASSVRGQARPYEQCF. CDR3 in DNA: TGTGCCAGCAGCGTCCGAGGACAGGCCCGTCCCTACGAGCAGTGCTTC.

This clonotype came up many times. The rearrangement uses TRBV7-6 and TRBJ2-7; 7 bases agree with TRBD1. There are 16 residues in the CDR3. CDR1 SGHVS and CDR2 FNYEAQ come from the germline V gene. V lost 4 bases to trimming and J lost 2 bases; unmatched junction nucleotides: 11. CDR3 sequence: CASSSRLGTVPYEQYF. DNA of the CDR3: TGTGCCAGCAGCTCCCGGTTAGGGACAGTCCCCTACGAGCAGTACTTC.

A remark on this clonotype: Since a much larger clone is just one base distant, this may be a read error. CDR3 amino acids: CASSLTLAPFTGTQYF. CDR3 DNA sequence: TGTGCCAGCAGCTTAACACTAGCTCCTTTCACAGGTACGCAGTATTTT. The V and J genes are TRBV5-6 and TRBJ2-3, with a weak D call TRBD2 (6 bases). The CDR3 runs to 16 residues. Germline-derived CDR1 and CDR2 are SGHDT and YYEEEE.

This clonotype has at least ten counts. CDR3 sequence: CATRSGWTYEQYF. In nucleotides, the CDR3 is TGTGCCACGCGGAGCGGGTGGACCTACGAGCAGTACTTC. This rearrangement joins TRBV6-5 to TRBJ2-7, with D perhaps matching TRBD2 (6 bases). CDR1 MNHEY and CDR2 SVGAGI come from the germline V gene. This CDR3 spans 13 amino acids. V was clipped by 10 bases and J by 2 bases, with 15 bases between them.

In the case of this clonotype: It may be a read error: a sequence one base away is much more abundant. This CDR3 fails to terminate in the conserved phenylalanine or tryptophan, so it likely reflects a read error. The chain links TRBV12-3 or TRBV12-4 to TRBJ1-1; weak D call: TRBD1 (5 bases). V was clipped by 7 bases and J by 4 bases, with 13 bases between them. This CDR3 comprises 13 residues. CDR3 in DNA: TGTGCCAGCACCGAAGTAGGGGCCACTGAAGCTTTCCTT. It yields the protein CASTEVGATEAFL.

The rearrangement uses TRBV12-3 or TRBV12-4 and TRBJ2-5, with 8 bases aligning to TRBD2. The V segment lost 2 bases and the J segment 1 base; nucleotides outside the gene matches: 6. The CDR3 is 16 amino acids. For the CDR3, the DNA is TGTGCCAGCAGTTTAATCAGCGGGGGACTCCAAGAGACCCAGTACTTC. Amino acid sequence: CASSLISGGLQETQYF.

The chain employs TRBV7-9 and TRBJ2-7; possibly TRBD2 for D (6 bases). Looked up from germline, CDR1 is SEHNR and CDR2 is FQNEAQ (reference sequence). The CDR3 extends over 13 amino acids. V lost 5 bases, J lost 6 bases, and 14 bases lay in between. This CDR3 is CASSLTREVEQYF. In DNA form, the CDR3 reads TGTGCCAGCAGCCTAACCAGGGAGGTCGAGCAGTACTTC.

This clonotype was seen a handful of times. The chain recombines TRBV9 with TRBJ2-3; D is unresolved. Germline assignment: CDR1 SGDLS and CDR2 YYNGEE. The CDR3 is 14 amino acids. V was trimmed by 0 bases and J by 6 bases, leaving 11 bases between them. Here the CDR3 DNA reads TGTGCCAGCAGCGTAGATTTAAGGTCGGATACGCAGTATTTT. Its translation is CASSVDLRSDTQYF. Variable domain in full (rest from reference TRBV9 and TRBJ2-3): DSGVTQTPKHLITATGQRVTLRCSPRSGDLSVYWYQQSLDQGLQFLIQYYNGEERAKGNILERFSAQQFPDLHSELNLSSLELGDSALYFCASSVDLRSDTQYFGPGTRLTVL.

This clonotype was observed at least ten times. The chain carries TRBV7-9 and TRBJ1-3; D is uncertain. The germline CDR1 and CDR2 sequences are SEHNR and FQNEAQ (reference sequence). V was trimmed by 6 bases and J by 0 bases, leaving 15 bases between them. CDR3 length equals 16 residues. The CDR3 protein is CASRSTRSNSGNTIYF. For the CDR3, the DNA is TGTGCCAGCAGATCAACCAGGAGTAACTCTGGAAACACCATATATTTT. Variable domain in full (rest from reference TRBV7-9 and TRBJ1-3): DTGVSQNPRHKITKRGQNVTFRCDPISEHNRLYWYRQTLGQGPEFLTYFQNEAQLEKSRLLSDRFSAERPKGSFSTLEIQRTEQGDSAMYLCASRSTRSNSGNTIYFGEGSWLTVV.

The table lists this clonotype with a few counts. Written as DNA, the CDR3 is TGTGCCAGCAGTTACGGCTCCTCCCAAAGGGATGAGCAGTTCTTC. Its protein product is CASSYGSSQRDEQFF. The rearrangement uses TRBV6-5 and TRBJ2-1; D not resolved. Trimming took off 2 bases at V and 8 bases at J, with 16 bases between the two ends. The CDR3 spans 15 residues. Per the germline V gene, CDR1 is MNHEY and CDR2 is SVGAGI.

This clonotype was detected many times. The CDR3 sequence is CAWGPRDRGLYTDTQYF. In DNA, the CDR3 is TGTGCCTGGGGCCCCCGGGACAGGGGGCTCTACACAGATACGCAGTATTTT. V is TRBV30 and J is TRBJ2-3; 12 nucleotides line up with TRBD1. Trimming took 5 bases from V and 2 from J; bases not matched to a gene: 11. Germline CDR1 reads GTSNPN; CDR2 reads SVGIG (reference sequence). The CDR3 contains 17 residues.

Comments on this clonotype: A read error is possible here, since a much larger clone lies one base away. The V gene is TRBV7-3, the J gene TRBJ2-3; no reliable D call. From germline, CDR1 is SGHTA and CDR2 FQGTGA. This CDR3 region has 14 residues. V was clipped by 2 bases and J by 6 bases, with 12 bases between them. The CDR3: CASSLPGGKDTQYF. The CDR3 DNA sequence: TGTGCCAGCAGCTTACCGGGCGGAAAGGATACGCAGTATTTT.

This clonotype was seen repeatedly, ten times or more. The chain employs TRBV20-1 and TRBJ2-3; TRBD2 aligns across 11 bases. Germline V gene data show CDR1 as DFQATT and CDR2 as SNEGSKA (reference sequence). The CDR3 covers 15 residues. The J segment lost 2 bases and the V segment lost 4 bases, leaving 5 bases of the junction unmatched. The CDR3 region is CSAIGTSGATDTQYF. CDR3 DNA: TGCAGTGCTATTGGGACTAGCGGAGCCACAGATACGCAGTATTTT.

In this sample, this clonotype turned up many times. The V call is TRBV5-4, the J call TRBJ2-7; the D is unclear. This CDR3 is 14 amino acids long. Germline V gene lookup returns CDR1 SGHNT and CDR2 YYREEE (reference sequence). V dropped 0 bases and J dropped 2 bases, with 9 bases sitting between them. CDR3 coding DNA: TGTGCCAGCAGCTTGGGGGATTCGGCCTACGAGCAGTACTTC. Encoded protein: CASSLGDSAYEQYF.

This clonotype showed up many times. J is TRBJ2-7 and V is TRBV7-2; 9 bases fit TRBD2. The J segment lost 4 bases and the V segment lost 4 bases, leaving 11 bases of the junction unmatched. This CDR3 region has 16 residues. The germline gives CDR1 SGHTA, CDR2 FQGNSA. The CDR3 nucleotides are TGTGCCAGCAGCTCCTTCGGATCAGCGGGGGGTTACGAGCAGTACTTC. It codes for CASSSFGSAGGYEQYF.

The table lists this clonotype with many counts. The gene calls are TRBV4-3 and TRBJ2-4; D not certain. The CDR3 contains 16 residues. Germline V gives CDR1 LGHNA, CDR2 YSLEER. V was clipped by 1 base and J by 1 base, with 11 bases between them. The CDR3: CASSQVYSDAKNIQYF. CDR3 sequence (DNA): TGCGCCAGCAGCCAAGTCTACAGTGATGCCAAAAACATTCAGTACTTC.

This clonotype was observed at least ten times. V and J are TRBV27 and TRBJ2-3; D remains ambiguous. Germline CDR1 and CDR2: MNHEY and SMNVEV (reference sequence). The CDR3 sequence is 14 residues long. V was pared by 3 bases and J by 10 bases, with 17 bases between. CDR3 coding DNA: TGTGCCAGCAGTTTGCCCCCTCCAGCAAGCCCGCAGTATTTT. This gives the protein CASSLPPPASPQYF.

The rearrangement uses TRBV6-2 or TRBV6-3 and TRBJ1-2; D remains unclear. With 2 bases removed from V and 10 bases from J, the gap between germline ends came to 23 bases. This CDR3 is built from 16 residues. CDR1 is MNHEY, CDR2 SVGEGT, per germline. In DNA form, the CDR3 reads TGTGCCAGCAGTTACGATACATTTTTGAGGGTGGATGACTACACCTTC. This gives the protein CASSYDTFLRVDDYTF.

This clonotype has a count of ten or more. The chain has TRBV7-9 and TRBJ2-3, with 11 bases matching TRBD2. CDR3 length: 19 residues. With 5 bases clipped from V and 2 bases from J, the junction kept 15 bases outside the gene matches. Germline CDR1 and CDR2: SEHNR and FQNEAQ (reference sequence). CDR3 loop: CASSTGLAGTQYHTDTQYF. In nucleotides, the CDR3 is TGTGCCAGCAGCACAGGACTAGCGGGCACCCAATACCACACAGATACGCAGTATTTT.

This clonotype occurred once. This may come from a read error, since a much larger clone is one base off. This chain uses TRBV7-8 with TRBJ1-1, with TRBD1 as a possible D gene (5 bases). The CDR3 contains 15 residues. Per germline, CDR1 SGHVS and CDR2 FQNEAQ. The CDR3 DNA follows: TGTGCCGGCAGCATCTCACTGACAGAGAACACTGAAGCTTTCTTT. This encodes CAGSISLTENTEAFF.

This clonotype was seen repeatedly, ten times or more. The chain couples TRBV14 to TRBJ2-3; tentatively, D is TRBD1 or TRBD2 (5 bases each). The CDR3 loop spans 16 amino acids. The germline V and J ends were trimmed by 5 bases and 3 bases, with 18 bases remaining between them. Germline V gene lookup returns CDR1 SGHDN and CDR2 FVKESK. The CDR3 sequence is CASSTWDDILTDTQYF. The CDR3 coding sequence is TGTGCCAGCAGCACGTGGGACGATATCTTAACAGATACGCAGTATTTT. The full variable domain, its missing parts supplied by reference TRBV14 and TRBJ2-3, is EAGVTQFPSHSVIEKGQTVTLRCDPISGHDNLYWYRRVMGKEIKFLLHFVKESKQDESGMPNNRFLAERTGGTYSTLKVQPAELEDSGVYFCASSTWDDILTDTQYFGPGTRLTVL.

This clonotype was recorded at least ten times. V is TRBV20-1 and J is TRBJ2-7; 7 nucleotides line up with TRBD2. The V gene's germline CDR1 is DFQATT and CDR2 SNEGSKA (reference sequence). V gave up 2 bases and J gave up 0 bases; unmatched junction bases: 4. The CDR3 contains 14 residues. CDR3 coding DNA: TGCAGTGCTAGAATGGGGGAGGGCTCCTACGAGCAGTACTTC. Its translation is CSARMGEGSYEQYF.